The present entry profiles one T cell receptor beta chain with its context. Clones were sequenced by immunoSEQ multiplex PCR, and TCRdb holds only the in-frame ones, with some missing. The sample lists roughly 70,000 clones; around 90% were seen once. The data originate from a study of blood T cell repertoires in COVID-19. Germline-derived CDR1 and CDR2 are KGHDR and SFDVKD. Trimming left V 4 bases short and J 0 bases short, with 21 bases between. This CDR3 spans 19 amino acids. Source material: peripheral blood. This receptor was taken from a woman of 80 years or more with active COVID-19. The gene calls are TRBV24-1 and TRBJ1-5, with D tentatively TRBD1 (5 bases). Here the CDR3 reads CATSDPRGTDAYSNQPQHF. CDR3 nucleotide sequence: TGTGCCACCAGTGACCCCAGAGGGACTGATGCCTATAGCAATCAGCCCCAGCATTTT.